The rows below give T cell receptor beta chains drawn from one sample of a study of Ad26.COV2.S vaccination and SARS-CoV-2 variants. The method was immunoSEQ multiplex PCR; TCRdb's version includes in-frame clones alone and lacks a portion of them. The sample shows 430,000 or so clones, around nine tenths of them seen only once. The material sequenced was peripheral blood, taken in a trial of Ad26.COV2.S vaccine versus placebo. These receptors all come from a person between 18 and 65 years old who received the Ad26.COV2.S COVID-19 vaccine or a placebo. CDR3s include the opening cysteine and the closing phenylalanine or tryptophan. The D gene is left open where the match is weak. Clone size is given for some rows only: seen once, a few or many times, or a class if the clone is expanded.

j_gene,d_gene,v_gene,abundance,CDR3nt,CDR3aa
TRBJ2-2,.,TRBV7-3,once,TGTGCCAGCAGCCCGTTAAGGGGCGGGGAGCTGTTTTTT,CASSPLRGGELFF
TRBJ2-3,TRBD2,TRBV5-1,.,TGCGCCAGCAGCTTGTACGGGACTAGCGGCTACACAGATACGCAGTATTTT,CASSLYGTSGYTDTQYF
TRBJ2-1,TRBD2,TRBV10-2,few,TGCGCCAGCAGACACAAAAGCATAGCGGGAGGGAACTACAATGAGCAGTTCTTC,CASRHKSIAGGNYNEQFF
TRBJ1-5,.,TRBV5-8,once,.,CASSFGQGANVEHF
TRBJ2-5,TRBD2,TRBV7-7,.,TGTGCTAGCAGCTTAGCTCGGGAGGGGTGGGAGACCCAGTACTTC,CASSLAREGWETQYF
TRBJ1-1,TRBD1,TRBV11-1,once,TGTGCCACTCACACAGGGGCCTTGAACACTGAAGCTTTCTTT,CATHTGALNTEAFF
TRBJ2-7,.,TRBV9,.,TGTGCCAGCAGCGTAGTTCCCGGGTACGAGCAGTACTTC,CASSVVPGYEQYF
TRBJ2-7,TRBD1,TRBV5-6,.,TGTGCCAGCAGTGGGGACAGGGAATTGGGCGCCTCCTACGAGCAGTACTTC,CASSGDRELGASYEQYF
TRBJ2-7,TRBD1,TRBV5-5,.,TGTGCCAGCAGCTTGAGGACAGGGGGCGCAAGTTTGTACGAGCAGTACTTC,CASSLRTGGASLYEQYF
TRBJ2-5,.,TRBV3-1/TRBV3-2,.,TGTGCCAGCAGCCAATCCGACCCCCTTTTAGAGCCTCCCAGGGAGACCCAGTACTTC,CASSQSDPLLEPPRETQYF
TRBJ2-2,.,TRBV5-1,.,TGCGCCAGCAGCGGTCTCCGCGGTCGGATCGGGGAGCTGTTTTTT,CASSGLRGRIGELFF
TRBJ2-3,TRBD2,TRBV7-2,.,TGTGCCAGCAGCTTACTAGCGGGATTATCAGATACGCAGTATTTT,CASSLLAGLSDTQYF
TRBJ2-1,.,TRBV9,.,TGTGCCAGCAGCCCGGGGTCCCTCTCCTACAATGAGCAGTTCTTC,CASSPGSLSYNEQFF
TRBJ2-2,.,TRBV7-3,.,TGTGCCAGCAGCCAGGGACTCATAAGAACCGGGGAGCTGTTTTTT,CASSQGLIRTGELFF
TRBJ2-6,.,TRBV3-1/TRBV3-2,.,TGTGCCAGCAGCCAAGTCGGTTGGGGGGACTCTGGGGCCAACGTCCTGACTTTC,CASSQVGWGDSGANVLTF
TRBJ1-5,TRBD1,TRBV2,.,TGTGCCAGCAGTGAAGGACAGGGGCATCAGCCCCAGCATTTT,CASSEGQGHQPQHF
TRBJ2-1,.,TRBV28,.,TGTGCCAGCAGTTTATACACACAGGGTATAGGGGACAATGAGCAGTTCTTC,CASSLYTQGIGDNEQFF
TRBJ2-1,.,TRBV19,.,TGTGCCAGTAGTTTGGGGCCTAATGAGCAGTTCTTC,CASSLGPNEQFF
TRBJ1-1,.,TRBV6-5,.,TGTGCCAGCATTACCTCCGGGGGGACTGAAGCTTTCTTT,CASITSGGTEAFF
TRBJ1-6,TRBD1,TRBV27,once,TGTGCCAGCAGGGAAGAGGACAGGCCGGGATCACCCCTCCACTTT,CASREEDRPGSPLHF
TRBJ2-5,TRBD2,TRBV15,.,TGTGCCACCAGCAGAGCTAGCGGTTACCAAGAGACCCAGTACTTC,CATSRASGYQETQYF
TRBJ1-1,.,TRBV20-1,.,TGCAGTGCCGCTGGGGGGACTGAAGCTTTCTTT,CSAAGGTEAFF
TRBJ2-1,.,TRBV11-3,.,TGTGCCAGCAGTAACAGGGAGTACAATGAGCAGTTCTTC,CASSNREYNEQFF
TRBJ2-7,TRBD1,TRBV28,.,TGTGCCAGCAGGCTCGACAGGGACAGCTCCTACGAGCAGTACTTC,CASRLDRDSSYEQYF
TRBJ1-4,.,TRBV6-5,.,TGTGCCAGCAACAGGGCCGGTGAAAAACTGTTTTTT,CASNRAGEKLFF
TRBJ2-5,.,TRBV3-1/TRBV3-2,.,TGTGCCAGCAGCCAGAAAGAGACCCAGTACTTC,CASSQKETQYF
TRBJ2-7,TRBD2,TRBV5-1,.,TGCGCCAGCAGCTTGGTATTCGGCGGGAGGGCCTACGAGCAGTACTTC,CASSLVFGGRAYEQYF
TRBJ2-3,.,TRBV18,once,TGTGCCAGCTCACCACCGACTAGTTATGGCACAGATACGCAGTATTTT,CASSPPTSYGTDTQYF
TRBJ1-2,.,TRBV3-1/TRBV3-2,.,TGTGCCAGCAGCCAACATGGAGTCGCCTATGGCTACACCTTC,CASSQHGVAYGYTF
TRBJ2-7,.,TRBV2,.,TGTGCCACCACCGCCTATGGGGACGAGCAGTACTTC,CATTAYGDEQYF
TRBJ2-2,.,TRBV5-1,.,TGCGCCAGCAGCGTTGCTCTAGTCACCGGGGAGCTGTTTTTT,CASSVALVTGELFF
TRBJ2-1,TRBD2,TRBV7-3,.,TGTGCCAGCAGCTCCCGACTAGCGGGAGCCAATGAGCAGTTCTTC,CASSSRLAGANEQFF
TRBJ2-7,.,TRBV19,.,TGTGCCAGTAGTATACAGGACGTGGGCTACGAGCAGTACTTC,CASSIQDVGYEQYF
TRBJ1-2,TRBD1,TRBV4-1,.,TGCGCCAGCAGCCAATTGCTCAGGACTGATTTAGGGGGCAACTATGGCTACACCTTC,CASSQLLRTDLGGNYGYTF
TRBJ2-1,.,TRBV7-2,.,TGTGCCAGCAGCTTTGACCCAGACAATGAGCAGTTCTTC,CASSFDPDNEQFF
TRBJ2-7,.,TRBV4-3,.,TGCGCCAGCAGCCAAGAGTGGGCAGGGGACGAGCAGTACTTC,CASSQEWAGDEQYF
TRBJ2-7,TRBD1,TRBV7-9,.,TGTGCCAGCAGCTCCTGGACAGGGGGCGGCCGTGACGAGCAGTACTTC,CASSSWTGGGRDEQYF
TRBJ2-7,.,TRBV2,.,TGTGCCAGCAGTGAAACTATAGGGCGGGGATACGAGCAGTACTTC,CASSETIGRGYEQYF
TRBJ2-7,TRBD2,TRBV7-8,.,TGTGCCAGCAGCTTAGTCCCTAGCGGGACACGGCAATACGAGCAGTACTTC,CASSLVPSGTRQYEQYF
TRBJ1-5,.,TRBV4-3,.,TGCGCCAGCAGCCAAGGTTTGGGCAATCAGCCCCAGCATTTT,CASSQGLGNQPQHF
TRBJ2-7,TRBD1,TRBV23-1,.,TGCGCCAGCAGTCCGCCCCGGGACAGCTCCTACGAGCAGTACTTC,CASSPPRDSSYEQYF
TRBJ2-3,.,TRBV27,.,TGTGCCAGCAGTAAAACGGGGCTCTCCGGGGACACAGATACGCAGTATTTT,CASSKTGLSGDTDTQYF